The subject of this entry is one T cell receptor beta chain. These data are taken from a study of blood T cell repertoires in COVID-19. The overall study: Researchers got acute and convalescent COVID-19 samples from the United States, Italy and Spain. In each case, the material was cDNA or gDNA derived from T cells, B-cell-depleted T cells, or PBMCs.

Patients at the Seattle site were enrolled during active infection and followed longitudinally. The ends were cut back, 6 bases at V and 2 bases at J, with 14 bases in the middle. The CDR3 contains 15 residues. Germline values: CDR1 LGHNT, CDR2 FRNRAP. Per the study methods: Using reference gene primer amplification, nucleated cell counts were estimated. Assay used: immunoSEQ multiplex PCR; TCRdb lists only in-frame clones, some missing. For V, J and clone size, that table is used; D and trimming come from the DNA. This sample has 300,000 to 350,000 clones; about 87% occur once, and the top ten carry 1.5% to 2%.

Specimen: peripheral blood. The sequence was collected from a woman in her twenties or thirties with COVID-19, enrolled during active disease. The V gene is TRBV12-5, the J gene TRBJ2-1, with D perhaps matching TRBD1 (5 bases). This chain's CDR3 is CASGLGPVTYNEQFF. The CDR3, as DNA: TGTGCTAGTGGCCTGGGGCCAGTAACCTACAATGAGCAGTTCTTC. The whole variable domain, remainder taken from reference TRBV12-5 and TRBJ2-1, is DARVTQTPRHKVTEMGQEVTMRCQPILGHNTVFWYRQTMMQGLELLAYFRNRAPLDDSGMPKDRFSAEMPDATLATLKIQPSEPRDSAVYFCASGLGPVTYNEQFFGPGTRLTVL.